These 11 T cell receptor beta chains were sequenced from one sample in a study of breast tumors, draining lymph nodes, adjacent tissues. Breast cancer patients provided tissue from their axillary draining lymph nodes. TCRdb re-derived calls from the multiplex PCR reads in MiXCR, one entry per CDR3 protein. This sample has about 150,000 distinct CDR3 sequences; over 25% occur once, and the top ten carry around 2.3%. Sequencing was carried out using axillary lymph node tissue. These receptor sequences come from a female donor with breast cancer. Some clones in this sample may be carry-over from other donors' samples.

This clonotype was seen repeatedly, ten times or more. This chain joins TRBV27 and TRBJ2-5; the match to TRBD1 covers 7 bases. Germline loops: CDR1 MNHEY, CDR2 SMNVEV (reference sequence). CDR3 length: 15 residues. V gave up 6 bases and J gave up 3 bases; unmatched junction bases: 10. The CDR3 DNA reads TGTGCCAGCAGCCAACTCGGGACAGCTAAAGAGACCCAGTACTTC. Translation gives CASSQLGTAKETQYF.

This clonotype was observed many times. This rearrangement joins TRBV12-3 or TRBV12-4 to TRBJ1-6, with D hard to call. The germline V and J ends were trimmed by 3 bases and 5 bases, with 8 bases remaining between them. This CDR3 spans 14 amino acids. CDR3 sequence: CASSFNVHNSPLHF. The DNA for the CDR3 is TGTGCCAGCAGTTTCAACGTGCATAATTCACCCCTCCACTTT.

This clonotype was recorded at least ten times. In DNA, the CDR3 is TGCGCCAGCAGCTTGGCTCCGGGGGTCATAGATACGCAGTATTTT. As protein: CASSLAPGVIDTQYF. The chain uses TRBV5-1 and TRBJ2-3; possible D gene TRBD2, 6 bases. The CDR3 contains 15 residues. Germline values: CDR1 SGHRS, CDR2 YFSETQ. Between the trimmed V and J ends, which lost 0 bases and 5 bases, there was a span of 13 bases. The full variable domain, rest sourced from reference TRBV5-1 and TRBJ2-3, is KAGVTQTPRYLIKTRGQQVTLSCSPISGHRSVSWYQQTPGQGLQFLFEYFSETQRNKGNFPGRFSGRQFSNSRSEMNVSTLELGDSALYLCASSLAPGVIDTQYFGPGTRLTVL.

The gene calls are TRBV5-1 and TRBJ1-2; 7 positions match TRBD1. Looked up from germline, CDR1 is SGHRS and CDR2 is YFSETQ. The CDR3 length is 13 residues. V was clipped by 4 bases and J by 5 bases; unmatched bases: 5. The CDR3 nucleotides read TGCGCCAGCAGCCCACCGGGACAGTATGGCTACACCTTC. It codes for CASSPPGQYGYTF. The whole variable domain, remainder taken from reference TRBV5-1 and TRBJ1-2, is KAGVTQTPRYLIKTRGQQVTLSCSPISGHRSVSWYQQTPGQGLQFLFEYFSETQRNKGNFPGRFSGRQFSNSRSEMNVSTLELGDSALYLCASSPPGQYGYTFGSGTRLTVV.

By sample fraction, this clonotype is medium-sized. V usage is TRBV20-1 and J usage is TRBJ1-6; a possible D gene is TRBD1 (6 bases). This CDR3 spans 13 amino acids. Trimming removed 5 bases at V and 8 bases at J, with 13 bases between. Germline V gene sequence: CDR1 DFQATT, CDR2 SNEGSKA (reference sequence). The CDR3 sequence: CSAGDTRYSPLHF. CDR3 bases: TGCAGTGCTGGGGACACGAGATATTCACCCCTCCACTTT.

Concerning this clonotype: This could be a read error, since a much larger clone is one nucleotide away. This chain uses TRBV5-1 with TRBJ2-1, with D possibly matching TRBD2 (6 bases). CDR3 length: 14 amino acids. The germline CDR1 and CDR2 sequences are SGHRS and YFSETQ. V was pared by 0 bases and J by 6 bases, with 10 bases between. The CDR3 region is CASSLGDLGNEQFF. DNA for the CDR3: TGCGCCAGCAGCTTGGGGGACTTAGGCAATGAGCAGTTCTTC.

This clonotype was detected once. At one end the junction does not follow the germline gene, possibly because of a read error. The chain combines TRBV20-1 with TRBJ2-3; D call uncertain. CDR1 is DFQATT, CDR2 SNEGSKA, per germline (reference sequence). The CDR3 consists of 10 residues. CDR3 in DNA: TGCTGTGCTAGTGCAGATACGCAGTATTTT. This codes for CCASADTQYF.

This chain links TRBV20-1 with TRBJ2-1, with 9 bases lining up with TRBD2. The CDR3 extends over 16 amino acids. From germline, CDR1 is DFQATT and CDR2 SNEGSKA (reference sequence). V gave up 0 bases and J gave up 10 bases; unmatched junction bases: 13. CDR3 sequence (DNA): TGCAGTGCTAGAGATATGAGACTAGCGGATAACTCCGAGCAGTTCTTC. Amino acids: CSARDMRLADNSEQFF.

The rearrangement joins TRBV6-1 to TRBJ2-6; maybe TRBD1 (6 bases). CDR1 and CDR2 (germline): MNHNS, SASEGT. The V and J ends lost 9 bases and 4 bases respectively, with 7 bases between them. CDR3 length: 12 amino acids. The CDR3 here is CASGQGANVLTF. In DNA form, the CDR3 reads TGTGCCAGTGGACAGGGGGCCAACGTCCTGACTTTC.

To note about this clonotype: This may stem from a read error, because a much larger clone lies one nucleotide away. The chain joins TRBV7-2 to TRBJ2-5; TRBD2 is a possible D gene (6 bases). The CDR3 covers 15 residues. Germline CDR1 SGHTA, CDR2 FQGNSA. CDR3 DNA: TGTGCCAGCAGCTTCCTTGGACTACTCGGAGAGACCCAGCACTTC. This codes for CASSFLGLLGETQHF.

The V gene is TRBV27, the J gene TRBJ1-4; the D is unclear. The germline V gene has CDR1 MNHEY and CDR2 SMNVEV (reference sequence). The CDR3 runs to 14 residues. CDR3 DNA sequence: TGTGCTAGAGGGAACCCGACAACTAATGAAAAACTGTTTTTT. This translates into CARGNPTTNEKLFF.